The TCR beta chain described here comes from a study of PD-1 blockade in classical Hodgkin lymphoma. Every patient experienced relapse after autologous stem cell transplantation, and brentuximab vedotin exposure varied. J was trimmed by 1 base and V by 7 bases; bases with no gene match: 3. The germline CDR1 and CDR2 sequences are SNHLY and FYNNEI. The CDR3 has 13 residues. This table comes from immunoSEQ multiplex PCR, and its TCRdb copy is limited to in-frame clones, with some not included. The sample includes 120,000 to 150,000 clones, just under 80% seen only once; the top ten take roughly 9.2%. The starting material was peripheral blood mononuclear cells (PBMCs), obtained before the second cycle of nivolumab. The gene calls are TRBV2 and TRBJ1-1; TRBD1 matches at 7 bases. The sequence was collected from a human donor with classical Hodgkin lymphoma. In DNA, the CDR3 is TGTGCCAGCAAAAGACAGGGGAACACTGAAGCTTTCTTT. Amino acids: CASKRQGNTEAFF.